This T cell receptor (beta chain) was sequenced in a study of blood T cell repertoires in COVID-19. Germline CDR1 is LNHDA and CDR2 is SQIVND (reference sequence). The CDR3 extends over 17 amino acids. V gave up 3 bases and J gave up 4 bases, with 21 bases separating them. Only in-frame clones appear in the TCRdb table, and some are missing; sequencing was by immunoSEQ multiplex PCR. The sample shows 23,000 or so clones, about 84% of them seen only once. V usage is TRBV19 and J usage is TRBJ1-2; tentatively, D is TRBD1 (5 bases). Material: peripheral blood. The TCR originated in a human donor with active COVID-19. The donor label of this sample is uncertain. CDR3 loop: CASSISVSDTMGYGYTF. In nucleotides, the CDR3 is TGTGCCAGTAGTATTTCGGTGTCGGACACTATGGGCTATGGCTACACCTTC.